The TCR beta chain under discussion was sequenced for a study of cytomegalovirus exposure and HLA in healthy donors. In the PCR, 60 Vbeta and 13 Jbeta primers were used. TCRdb's table, derived via immunoSEQ multiplex PCR, lists solely in-frame clones and lacks some. The sample consists of about 110,000 clones, around 75% of them appearing once. Germline CDR1 is SNHLY and CDR2 is FYNNEI. The CDR3 sequence is 14 residues long. Trimming cost V 6 bases and J 4 bases; bases outside gene matches: 6. Sequenced input: PBMCs. V is TRBV2 and J is TRBJ2-7, with 10 bases fitting TRBD1. The receptor was isolated from a male donor in good health and CMV-seropositive. In nucleotides, the CDR3 is TGTGCCAGCAGGGCGGGACAGGGGTTATACGAGCAGTACTTC. Protein product: CASRAGQGLYEQYF.